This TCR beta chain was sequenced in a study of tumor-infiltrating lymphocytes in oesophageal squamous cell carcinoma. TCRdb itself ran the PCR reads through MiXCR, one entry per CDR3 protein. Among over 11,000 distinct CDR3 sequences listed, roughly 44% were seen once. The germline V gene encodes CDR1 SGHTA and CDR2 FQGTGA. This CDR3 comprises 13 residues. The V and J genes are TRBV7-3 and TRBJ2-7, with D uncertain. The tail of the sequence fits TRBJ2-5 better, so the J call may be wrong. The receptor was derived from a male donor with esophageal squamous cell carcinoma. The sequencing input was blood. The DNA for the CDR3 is TGTGCCAGCAGCTCGGTAAACCAAGAGACCCAGTACTTC. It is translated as CASSSVNQETQYF.